Presented here are 22 T cell receptor beta chains from one specimen sequenced in a study of patients and donors after allogeneic stem cell transplantation. TCRdb itself ran the RT-PCR reads through MiXCR, one entry per CDR3 protein. The data contain approximately 60,000 distinct CDR3 sequences, about 14% of them singletons. Sequenced: blood, either unsorted or a sorted T cell fraction (not recorded which). The source of these receptors is a human donor who was either an allogeneic HSCT recipient or a stem cell or donor lymphocyte infusion donor (not recorded which). It is not recorded whose cells these are; they may come from a transplant donor.

The rearrangement uses TRBV6-5 and TRBJ2-7; 7 bases are shared with TRBD2. The CDR3 covers 16 residues. The germline CDR1 and CDR2 sequences are MNHEY and SVGAGI. V lost 2 bases to trimming and J lost 0 bases; unmatched junction nucleotides: 7. This CDR3 is CASSYGAGRSSYEQYF. In DNA, the CDR3 is TGTGCCAGCAGTTACGGAGCCGGGAGGAGCTCCTACGAGCAGTACTTC.

This clonotype was recorded at least ten times. The chain carries TRBV7-8 and TRBJ1-5, with TRBD1 identical over 9 bases. The CDR3 is 17 amino acids. V was clipped by 5 bases and J by 1 base; unmatched bases: 9. CDR1 is SGHVS, CDR2 FQNEAQ, per germline. This CDR3 reads CASSALQGAGSNQPQHF. DNA of the CDR3: TGTGCCAGCAGCGCCTTACAGGGGGCGGGAAGCAATCAGCCCCAGCATTTT. Full variable domain (rest looked up from reference TRBV7-8 and TRBJ1-5): GAGVSQSPRYKVAKRGQDVALRCDPISGHVSLFWYQQALGQGPEFLTYFQNEAQLDKSGLPSDRFFAERPEGSVSTLKIQRTQQEDSAVYLCASSALQGAGSNQPQHFGDGTRLSIL.

CDR3 protein: CASSLRTGGNNEQFF. In nucleotides, the CDR3 is TGTGCCAGCAGTTTACGGACAGGGGGTAACAATGAGCAGTTCTTC. This chain uses TRBV27 with TRBJ2-1; TRBD1 agrees at 10 bases. Trimming cost V 2 bases and J 5 bases; bases outside gene matches: 3. Germline-derived CDR1 and CDR2 are MNHEY and SMNVEV (reference sequence). This CDR3 contains 15 residues.

This chain connects TRBV29-1 to TRBJ2-3, with D hard to call. CDR3 size: 12 residues. Trimming removed 7 bases at V and 2 bases at J, with 10 bases between. Germline loops: CDR1 SQVTM, CDR2 ANQGSEA. CDR3 region: CSAQKDTDTQYF. DNA of the CDR3: TGCAGCGCACAGAAAGACACAGATACGCAGTATTTT.

This clonotype was counted at least ten times. CDR3 sequence: CASSVASNYGYTF. CDR3 nucleotide sequence: TGTGCCAGCAGCGTAGCCAGCAACTATGGCTACACCTTC. The genes are TRBV9 and TRBJ1-2; no clear D. The V gene lost 0 bases and the J gene lost 2 bases, with 5 bases spanning the gap. Germline loops: CDR1 SGDLS, CDR2 YYNGEE. This CDR3 has 13 amino acids.

The chain is built from TRBV12-3 or TRBV12-4 and TRBJ2-5, with 7 bases aligning to TRBD2. CDR3 length: 14 amino acids. Trimming took 1 base from V and 2 from J; bases not matched to a gene: 1. The CDR3 coding sequence is TGTGCCAGCAGTTTAGTGGGACTACAAGAGACCCAGTACTTC. As protein: CASSLVGLQETQYF.

The rearrangement links TRBV10-3 to TRBJ2-3; 12 bases agree with TRBD2. CDR3 length equals 14 residues. Trimming took 6 bases from V and 3 from J; bases not matched to a gene: 1. The germline CDR1 and CDR2 sequences are ENHRY and SYGVKD. The CDR3 DNA reads as TGTGCCATCAGACTAGCGGGAGGTACAGATACGCAGTATTTT. Its translation: CAIRLAGGTDTQYF.

The chain carries TRBV19 and TRBJ1-2; D remains unclear. This CDR3 contains 15 residues. Trimming cost V 3 bases and J 2 bases, with 13 bases left between them. Germline-derived CDR1 and CDR2 are LNHDA and SQIVND (reference sequence). This chain's CDR3 is CASSMVWALNYGYTF. The CDR3 nucleotides read TGTGCCAGTAGTATGGTGTGGGCGCTAAACTATGGCTACACCTTC.

Only a few counts were recorded for this clonotype. The chain joins TRBV12-3 or TRBV12-4 to TRBJ2-7; D is unresolved. The CDR3 has 13 residues. V was clipped by 0 bases and J by 2 bases, with 5 bases between them. CDR3 nucleotides: TGTGCCAGCAGTTTAGCACAGACCTACGAGCAGTACTTC. It yields the protein CASSLAQTYEQYF.

This clonotype was recorded a few times. In DNA, the CDR3 is TGTGCCAGCGGTCTAGCGCCAACCTACGAGCAGTACTTC. This gives the protein CASGLAPTYEQYF. The genes are TRBV12-3 or TRBV12-4 and TRBJ2-7; possibly TRBD2 for D (6 bases). The CDR3 loop spans 13 amino acids. V dropped 8 bases and J dropped 2 bases, with 13 bases sitting between them.

This clonotype was counted ten times or more. This chain joins TRBV20-1 and TRBJ1-4; D unclear. V lost 6 bases, J lost 5 bases, and 22 bases lay in between. The CDR3 loop spans 16 amino acids. Germline-derived CDR1 and CDR2 are DFQATT and SNEGSKA (reference sequence). The CDR3, as DNA: TGCAGTGCCCCCATCTGGACGGATTTCTTCAATGAAAAACTGTTTTTT. Translation gives CSAPIWTDFFNEKLFF.

The chain links TRBV14 to TRBJ2-3, with TRBD2 identical over 8 bases. This CDR3 region has 19 residues. The germline CDR1 and CDR2 sequences are SGHDN and FVKESK. V trimming: 0 bases; J trimming: 4 bases; junction bases outside the gene matches: 15. CDR3 sequence reads: CASSQDWLGAGVVADTQYF. The CDR3, as DNA: TGTGCCAGCAGCCAAGATTGGCTGGGAGCGGGAGTTGTGGCAGATACGCAGTATTTT.

This clonotype appeared a single time. This chain uses TRBV6-6 with TRBJ1-5, with D unclear. Germline-derived CDR1 and CDR2 are MNHNY and SVGAGI (reference sequence). Trimming cost V 8 bases and J 3 bases, with 23 bases left between them. The CDR3 contains 17 residues. Here the CDR3 DNA reads TGTGCCAGCTTACCTATCGGCCCGAATATAGACAATCAGCCCCAGCATTTT. Its translation: CASLPIGPNIDNQPQHF.

This clonotype occurred a few times. The chain combines TRBV12-3 or TRBV12-4 with TRBJ2-1, with TRBD2 matching 8 bases. Trimming took 3 bases from V and 3 from J; bases not matched to a gene: 13. The CDR3 sequence is 18 residues long. CDR3 sequence (DNA): TGTGCCAGCAGTTTTCCGGAGGACGGGGGGGGACACTACAATGAGCAGTTCTTC. This encodes CASSFPEDGGGHYNEQFF.

This clonotype was counted a few times. This chain connects TRBV2 to TRBJ1-5; D uncertain. Germline V gene data show CDR1 as SNHLY and CDR2 as FYNNEI. V was shortened by 6 bases and J by 0 bases, with 12 bases between the two germline ends. This CDR3 is 15 amino acids long. The CDR3, as DNA: TGTGCCAGCAGGGCCCGGGGAGTTAGCAATCAGCCCCAGCATTTT. It specifies CASRARGVSNQPQHF.

Only a few counts were recorded for this clonotype. The V call is TRBV5-1, the J call TRBJ2-1; 12 nucleotides match TRBD2. V trimming: 0 bases; J trimming: 6 bases; junction bases outside the gene matches: 7. The CDR3 is made up of 17 amino acids. Germline values: CDR1 SGHRS, CDR2 YFSETQ. CDR3 bases: TGCGCCAGCAGCTTGGTTCTAGCGGGAGGGGGGCCCAATGAGCAGTTCTTC. Its translation is CASSLVLAGGGPNEQFF.

The chain's CDR3 is CASATPQGSEQYF. The CDR3 coding sequence is TGTGCCAGCGCTACTCCACAGGGGAGCGAGCAGTACTTC. The chain recombines TRBV27 with TRBJ2-7, with TRBD1 matching over 7 bases. Germline V lookup: CDR1 MNHEY, CDR2 SMNVEV (reference sequence). J was trimmed by 6 bases and V by 8 bases; bases with no gene match: 10. The CDR3 is 13 residues long.

The genes are TRBV3-1 and TRBJ2-1; 12 bases fit TRBD2. The V segment lost 4 bases and the J segment 6 bases; nucleotides outside the gene matches: 4. The germline CDR1 and CDR2 sequences are LGHDT and YNNKEL (reference sequence). CDR3 length: 15 residues. In DNA form, the CDR3 reads TGTGCCAGCAGCCTACCGACTAGCGGGAGCAATGAGCAGTTCTTC. Translated, it gives CASSLPTSGSNEQFF.

This clonotype has a count of ten or more. The chain joins TRBV18 to TRBJ1-5, with D possibly matching TRBD1 (6 bases). The CDR3 loop spans 14 amino acids. Trimming removed 3 bases at V and 6 bases at J, with 12 bases between. Germline lookup yields CDR1 KGHSH and CDR2 LQKENI. CDR3 nucleotides: TGTGCCAGCTCACCGGGGGCGCAGGGTCAGCCCCAGCATTTT. Translation gives CASSPGAQGQPQHF.

CDR3 nucleotides: TGTGCCAGCAGTTACGAGCCACCCAGACAAGAGACCCAGTACTTC. Amino acid sequence: CASSYEPPRQETQYF. The J gene is TRBJ2-5, the V gene TRBV6-2 or TRBV6-3, with unresolved D. The germline gives CDR1 MNHEY, CDR2 SVGEGT. V lost 2 bases and J 2 bases, leaving 12 bases between the germline ends. This CDR3 has 15 residues.

This clonotype occurred many times. This chain links TRBV5-1 with TRBJ1-1; D uncertain. The V end lost 0 bases, the J end lost 1 base, and 7 bases lay between the germline ends. Per germline, CDR1 SGHRS and CDR2 YFSETQ. The CDR3 consists of 14 residues. CDR3 nucleotide sequence: TGCGCCAGCAGCTTGGCCTTTCAGAACACTGAAGCTTTCTTT. Amino acid sequence: CASSLAFQNTEAFF.

The chain uses TRBV13 and TRBJ2-7; TRBD1 is a possible D gene (5 bases). This CDR3 is 13 amino acids long. CDR1 is PRHDT, CDR2 FYEKMQ, per germline (reference sequence). V was shortened by 5 bases and J by 3 bases, with 11 bases between the two germline ends. In nucleotides, the CDR3 is TGTGCCAGCAGCCCTTGGCAGGGCTACGAGCAGTACTTC. Translating it yields CASSPWQGYEQYF.